Each of the 32 T cell receptor beta chains below was sequenced from the same sample in a study of blood T cell repertoires in COVID-19. This table comes from immunoSEQ multiplex PCR, and its TCRdb copy is limited to in-frame clones, with some not included. The repertoire holds approximately 350,000 clones, with about 90% as singletons. The sequenced sample was PBMCs or T cells enriched from blood (not recorded which). The receptors stem from a young woman who had recovered from COVID-19.

The chain carries TRBV28 and TRBJ1-5; TRBD1 is a possible D gene (6 bases). Germline values: CDR1 MDHEN, CDR2 SYDVKM. The CDR3 is 13 residues long. The V gene lost 9 bases and the J gene lost 3 bases, with 12 bases spanning the gap. CDR3 amino acids: CASRQGPNQPQHF. The CDR3 DNA is TGTGCCAGTAGGCAGGGGCCCAATCAGCCCCAGCATTTT.

The V call is TRBV10-3, the J call TRBJ1-2, with a weak D call TRBD1 (5 bases). V was cut by 3 bases and J by 9 bases, with 11 bases left in between. Germline lookup yields CDR1 ENHRY and CDR2 SYGVKD. This CDR3 is 12 amino acids long. The CDR3 loop is CAISDGGRRYTF. DNA for the CDR3: TGTGCCATCAGTGACGGGGGGAGGCGCTACACCTTC.

The chain joins TRBV9 to TRBJ2-3, with 9 bases fitting TRBD2. Germline lookup yields CDR1 SGDLS and CDR2 YYNGEE. The length of the CDR3 is 16 residues. The V and J ends lost 5 bases and 7 bases, in that order; junction bases with no gene match: 14. As DNA, the CDR3 is TGTGCCAGCAGTGCACCCGAGCGGGGGGCCCCTTATACGCAGTATTTT. Translated: CASSAPERGAPYTQYF. The entire variable domain, with the rest obtained from reference TRBV9 and TRBJ2-3, is as follows: DSGVTQTPKHLITATGQRVTLRCSPRSGDLSVYWYQQSLDQGLQFLIQYYNGEERAKGNILERFSAQQFPDLHSELNLSSLELGDSALYFCASSAPERGAPYTQYFGPGTRLTVL.

This clone was recorded once. The rearrangement uses TRBV5-1 and TRBJ2-3; no reliable D call. Between the trimmed V and J ends, which lost 0 bases and 5 bases, there was a span of 16 bases. The CDR3 is made up of 16 amino acids. CDR1 is SGHRS and CDR2 is YFSETQ in the germline V gene. The CDR3 sequence: CASSLGAAPRKDTQYF. In nucleotides, the CDR3 is TGCGCCAGCAGCTTGGGTGCCGCCCCGAGAAAAGATACGCAGTATTTT.

This clone showed up just once. The genes are TRBV29-1 and TRBJ2-5; 8 nucleotides agree with TRBD1. V trimming: 1 base; J trimming: 5 bases; junction bases outside the gene matches: 18. This CDR3 region has 18 residues. CDR1 SQVTM and CDR2 ANQGSEA come from the germline V gene. The CDR3 DNA reads as TGCAGCGTTGAAGCCCAACGGTGGCGATTACAGGGGGAGGAGACCCAGTACTTC. Protein: CSVEAQRWRLQGEETQYF.

The gene calls are TRBV14 and TRBJ2-7, with D possibly TRBD1 on 5 matching bases. V was clipped by 2 bases and J by 3 bases, with 8 bases between them. Looked up from germline, CDR1 is SGHDN and CDR2 is FVKESK. The CDR3 extends over 13 amino acids. This chain's CDR3 is CASSQKGYYEQYF. The CDR3 nucleotides are TGTGCCAGCAGCCAAAAGGGGTACTACGAGCAGTACTTC.

The rearrangement joins TRBV7-2 to TRBJ2-2; D remains unclear. This CDR3 comprises 12 residues. The V end lost 3 bases, the J end lost 4 bases, and 3 bases lay between the germline ends. CDR1 and CDR2 from the germline V gene are SGHTA and FQGNSA. CDR3 in amino acids: CASSFLTGELFF. The DNA for the CDR3 is TGTGCCAGCAGCTTTCTCACCGGGGAGCTGTTTTTT. Based on the CDR3 plus reference TRBV7-2 and TRBJ2-2, the full variable domain is GAGVSQSPSNKVTEKGKDVELRCDPISGHTALYWYRQSLGQGLEFLIYFQGNSAPDKSGLPSDRFSAERTGGSVSTLTIQRTQQEDSAVYLCASSFLTGELFFGEGSRLTVL.

The chain recombines TRBV30 with TRBJ1-4, with D tentatively TRBD1 (5 bases). The V end lost 0 bases, the J end lost 10 bases, and 9 bases lay between the germline ends. Germline loops: CDR1 GTSNPN, CDR2 SVGIG (reference sequence). The CDR3 runs 12 residues. This CDR3 reads CAWSVGRGKLFF. Written as DNA, the CDR3 is TGTGCCTGGAGTGTGGGGCGAGGAAAACTGTTTTTT.

The chain is built from TRBV24-1 and TRBJ2-2, with D perhaps TRBD1 (5 bases). V lost 0 bases and J lost 3, with 7 bases in between. The CDR3 totals 15 residues. Germline lookup yields CDR1 KGHDR and CDR2 SFDVKD. CDR3 DNA sequence: TGTGCCACCAGTGATTTGGCCAGGGACACCGGGGAGCTGTTTTTT. It encodes CATSDLARDTGELFF.

This clone was seen a single time. The chain combines TRBV7-9 with TRBJ2-7; D is unclear. This CDR3 is 15 amino acids long. Germline V lookup: CDR1 SEHNR, CDR2 FQNEAQ (reference sequence). Trimming pared 4 bases from V and 0 bases from J, leaving 13 bases between. CDR3 DNA sequence: TGTGCCAGCAGCTCATACGATTGGAGCTCCTACGAGCAGTACTTC. It translates to CASSSYDWSSYEQYF. Complete variable domain (other parts from reference TRBV7-9 and TRBJ2-7): DTGVSQNPRHKITKRGQNVTFRCDPISEHNRLYWYRQTLGQGPEFLTYFQNEAQLEKSRLLSDRFSAERPKGSFSTLEIQRTEQGDSAMYLCASSSYDWSSYEQYFGPGTRLTVT.

The CDR3 sequence is CSASVYGRAQRYNEQFF. The CDR3 coding sequence is TGCAGTGCTAGTGTTTACGGGCGGGCTCAGAGATACAATGAGCAGTTCTTC. The J gene is TRBJ2-1, the V gene TRBV20-1; the D gene is possibly TRBD2 (5 bases). There are 17 residues in the CDR3. V lost 3 bases to trimming and J lost 4 bases, with 22 bases between them. CDR1 is DFQATT, CDR2 SNEGSKA, per germline (reference sequence).

This clone occurred once. V gene TRBV9 combines with J gene TRBJ2-2; 8 nucleotides align to TRBD2. V was clipped by 3 bases and J by 5 bases; unmatched bases: 9. The CDR3 runs to 16 residues. Germline V CDR1 and CDR2: SGDLS, YYNGEE. In DNA form, the CDR3 reads TGTGCCAGCAGCGCACGCCGGGCGGGAGGTACCGGGGAGCTGTTTTTT. It codes for CASSARRAGGTGELFF.

This chain connects TRBV5-5 to TRBJ2-3; the match to TRBD2 covers 8 bases. The CDR3 is made up of 16 amino acids. Germline V lookup: CDR1 SGHKS, CDR2 YYEKEE (reference sequence). J was trimmed by 5 bases and V by 4 bases; bases with no gene match: 12. The CDR3 DNA sequence: TGTGCCAGCAGCCGGGCGGGGGGCTCGACCTTAGATACGCAGTATTTT. It encodes CASSRAGGSTLDTQYF.

The V call is TRBV5-1, the J call TRBJ1-5; 7 bases align to TRBD1. The germline CDR1 and CDR2 sequences are SGHRS and YFSETQ. V lost 5 bases, J lost 4 bases, and 9 bases stayed unmatched. The CDR3 has 15 amino acids. CDR3 sequence (DNA): TGCGCCAGCAGTCCGACAGGGAGTCTTAATCAGCCCCAGCATTTT. As protein: CASSPTGSLNQPQHF. Using reference TRBV5-1 and TRBJ1-5 for the parts outside the CDR3, the full variable domain is KAGVTQTPRYLIKTRGQQVTLSCSPISGHRSVSWYQQTPGQGLQFLFEYFSETQRNKGNFPGRFSGRQFSNSRSEMNVSTLELGDSALYLCASSPTGSLNQPQHFGDGTRLSIL.

The chain links TRBV28 to TRBJ2-1; TRBD1 is a possible D gene (6 bases). The CDR3 consists of 11 residues. Germline V gene data show CDR1 as MDHEN and CDR2 as SYDVKM. Trimming took 9 bases from V and 7 from J, leaving 10 bases between them. CDR3 bases: TGTGCCAGATCCGACAGGAATGAGCAGTTCTTC. It codes for CARSDRNEQFF.

The rearrangement links TRBV30 to TRBJ1-4; no firm D call. CDR1 and CDR2 from the germline V gene are GTSNPN and SVGIG (reference sequence). This CDR3 is built from 13 residues. V was trimmed by 3 bases and J by 4 bases, leaving 9 bases between them. In DNA, the CDR3 is TGTGCCTGGAGGGCGGACTTTAATGAAAAACTGTTTTTT. Translated: CAWRADFNEKLFF.

The rearrangement joins TRBV15 to TRBJ1-1; D is uncertain. CDR1 LNHNV and CDR2 YYDKDF come from the germline V gene (reference sequence). Trimming took off 0 bases at V and 6 bases at J, with 11 bases between the two ends. The CDR3 runs to 14 residues. DNA for the CDR3: TGTGCCACCAGCAGAGATCAAGAGGTCTCTGAAGCTTTCTTT. Translated, it gives CATSRDQEVSEAFF. Combining the CDR3 with reference TRBV15 and TRBJ1-1 gives the whole variable domain DAMVIQNPRYQVTQFGKPVTLSCSQTLNHNVMYWYQQKSSQAPKLLFHYYDKDFNNEADTPDNFQSRRPNTSFCFLDIRSPGLGDTAMYLCATSRDQEVSEAFFGQGTRLTVV.

The chain joins TRBV9 to TRBJ1-2; D might be TRBD1 (5 bases). The V gene's germline CDR1 is SGDLS and CDR2 YYNGEE. The CDR3 is 14 residues long. Trimming shortened V by 7 bases and J by 2 bases, and 15 bases separated the two germline ends. Here the CDR3 DNA reads TGTGCCAGCGGAGGTATACGGGGGAACTATGGCTACACCTTC. This gives the protein CASGGIRGNYGYTF.

The chain couples TRBV6-1 to TRBJ1-1, with D uncertain. Trimming shortened V by 1 base and J by 0 bases, and 3 bases separated the two germline ends. CDR3 length: 13 residues. Germline CDR1 is MNHNS and CDR2 is SASEGT. Here the CDR3 DNA reads TGTGCCAGCAGTGAAGGCGTGAACACTGAAGCTTTCTTT. It translates to CASSEGVNTEAFF.

This clone appeared a few times. This chain links TRBV18 with TRBJ2-3, with 7 bases lining up with TRBD2. Germline lookup yields CDR1 KGHSH and CDR2 LQKENI. The CDR3 is 14 amino acids. After removal of 8 bases from V and 1 base from J, the junction contained 6 bases not matched to a gene. This chain's CDR3 is CASVSGLRTDTQYF. In DNA form, the CDR3 reads TGTGCCAGCGTTTCGGGACTACGCACAGATACGCAGTATTTT. Variable domain in full (rest from reference TRBV18 and TRBJ2-3): NAGVMQNPRHLVRRRGQEARLRCSPMKGHSHVYWYRQLPEEGLKFMVYLQKENIIDESGMPKERFSAEFPKEGPSILRIQQVVRGDSAAYFCASVSGLRTDTQYFGPGTRLTVL.

The chain uses TRBV18 and TRBJ2-7, with TRBD2 identical over 8 bases. V was pared by 3 bases and J by 4 bases, with 8 bases of the junction left unmatched. Germline CDR1 is KGHSH and CDR2 is LQKENI. The CDR3 runs 15 residues. CDR3 region: CASSPASGGAYEQYF. DNA for the CDR3: TGTGCCAGCTCACCTGCCTCGGGAGGGGCTTACGAGCAGTACTTC.

This chain joins TRBV11-1 and TRBJ1-1; weak D call: TRBD1 (5 bases). The germline V gene has CDR1 SGHAT and CDR2 FQDESV (reference sequence). The V end was cut by 3 bases, the J end by 3 bases, with 11 bases between. The CDR3 consists of 14 residues. DNA of the CDR3: TGTGCCAGCAGCTTGAATCGGGGGGACACTGAAGCTTTCTTT. This translates into CASSLNRGDTEAFF.

This clone occurred once. V and J are TRBV30 and TRBJ2-2; perhaps TRBD1 as D (6 bases). The CDR3 spans 15 residues. Trimming shortened V by 5 bases and J by 0 bases, and 13 bases separated the two germline ends. The germline gives CDR1 GTSNPN, CDR2 SVGIG (reference sequence). The CDR3 sequence is CAWEEGVANTGELFF. The DNA for the CDR3 is TGTGCCTGGGAAGAGGGGGTCGCGAACACCGGGGAGCTGTTTTTT. The variable domain in full, with the rest retrieved from reference TRBV30 and TRBJ2-2, is SQTIHQWPATLVQPVGSPLSLECTVEGTSNPNLYWYRQAAGRGLQLLFYSVGIGQISSEVPQNLSASRPQDRQFILSSKKLLLSDSGFYLCAWEEGVANTGELFFGEGSRLTVL.

The chain has TRBV25-1 and TRBJ1-2, with 7 positions matching TRBD1. Germline values: CDR1 MGHDK, CDR2 SYGVNS. V lost 6 bases to trimming and J lost 3 bases; unmatched junction nucleotides: 7. CDR3 length: 14 residues. The CDR3 nucleotides are TGTGCCAGCAGGAGGAGGGGGCGCGACTATGGCTACACCTTC. Protein product: CASRRRGRDYGYTF.

CDR3 bases: TGTGCCAGCACGTCGCCCACAGGACACTCCTACAATGAGCAGTTCTTC. It is translated as CASTSPTGHSYNEQFF. The rearrangement joins TRBV7-9 to TRBJ2-1; D is possibly TRBD1 (5 bases). The germline gives CDR1 SEHNR, CDR2 FQNEAQ (reference sequence). The CDR3 extends over 16 amino acids. Trimming left V 7 bases short and J 0 bases short, with 16 bases between.

This chain links TRBV27 with TRBJ1-4, with 9 bases that match TRBD1. CDR1 and CDR2 (germline): MNHEY, SMNVEV (reference sequence). V shed 8 bases and J 0 bases; nucleotides not matched to a gene: 7. The CDR3 is made up of 16 amino acids. This CDR3 is CASAQGAFATNEKLFF. DNA for the CDR3: TGTGCCAGCGCACAGGGGGCGTTCGCAACTAATGAAAAACTGTTTTTT.

V gene TRBV18 combines with J gene TRBJ2-2, with 8 bases that match TRBD2. After removal of 0 bases from V and 3 bases from J, the junction contained 3 bases not matched to a gene. This CDR3 has 16 residues. From germline, CDR1 is KGHSH and CDR2 LQKENI. The CDR3 here is CASSPPASGYTGELFF. The CDR3 region has the DNA TGTGCCAGCTCACCACCGGCTAGCGGGTACACCGGGGAGCTGTTTTTT.

The V and J genes are TRBV28 and TRBJ2-7; D unclear. Germline V gene sequence: CDR1 MDHEN, CDR2 SYDVKM. V lost 4 bases and J lost 5, with 12 bases in between. The CDR3 contains 13 residues. CDR3 amino acids: CASSSLIADEQYF. CDR3 DNA: TGTGCCAGCAGTTCCCTAATCGCGGACGAGCAGTACTTC. The variable domain in full, with the rest retrieved from reference TRBV28 and TRBJ2-7, is DVKVTQSSRYLVKRTGEKVFLECVQDMDHENMFWYRQDPGLGLRLIYFSYDVKMKEKGDIPEGYSVSREKKERFSLILESASTNQTSMYLCASSSLIADEQYFGPGTRLTVT.

The chain couples TRBV27 to TRBJ2-7; D is uncertain. The CDR3 contains 11 residues. Trimming removed 10 bases at V and 3 bases at J, with 10 bases between. Germline V gene sequence: CDR1 MNHEY, CDR2 SMNVEV (reference sequence). Here the CDR3 reads CATNSGYEQYF. The DNA of the CDR3 is TGTGCCACCAACTCGGGCTACGAGCAGTACTTC.

Only one count was recorded for this clone. This rearrangement joins TRBV5-4 to TRBJ2-1; 10 bases are shared with TRBD2. The CDR3 spans 18 residues. Germline loops: CDR1 SGHNT, CDR2 YYREEE (reference sequence). V shed 0 bases and J 3 bases; nucleotides not matched to a gene: 9. The DNA for the CDR3 is TGTGCCAGCAGCTTGGTAGGACTAGCGGAGGAAGACTACAATGAGCAGTTCTTC. The encoded protein is CASSLVGLAEEDYNEQFF.

V usage is TRBV28 and J usage is TRBJ1-2; a weak D match, TRBD1 (5 bases). Germline values: CDR1 MDHEN, CDR2 SYDVKM. The CDR3 contains 15 residues. Trimming took 8 bases from V and 10 from J, leaving 26 bases between them. The CDR3 bases are TGTGCCAGCCACAACCGGGCAGGGAGGACCTTTGACTACACCTTC. Its protein is CASHNRAGRTFDYTF.

V is TRBV3-1 (or the pseudogene TRBV3-2) and J is TRBJ2-5, with a tentative D call TRBD2 (5 bases). Germline loops: CDR1 LGHDT, CDR2 YNNKEL (reference sequence). The V and J ends lost 4 bases and 10 bases respectively, with 25 bases between them. This CDR3 contains 16 residues. In DNA form, the CDR3 reads TGTGCCAGCAGCCCGGTGCTTTGGAGCGGCGGCGGAGACCAGTACTTC. Translated: CASSPVLWSGGGDQYF.